This record concerns one T cell receptor beta chain sequence. This specimen belongs to a study of blood T cell repertoires in COVID-19. With 4 bases removed from V and 4 bases from J, the gap between germline ends came to 17 bases. Germline V CDR1 and CDR2: SGHNT, YYREEE (reference sequence). The CDR3 runs 15 residues. TCRdb keeps only in-frame clones here, not all; method: immunoSEQ multiplex PCR. The table lists approximately 90,000 clones, over 65% of them singletons, with roughly 50% in the top ten. Sequenced: peripheral blood. The rearrangement links TRBV5-4 to TRBJ1-2; no clear D. The clonotype comes from a human donor in a cohort sampled during active COVID-19. The CDR3 loop is CASSPSPTEPYGYTF. In DNA, the CDR3 is TGTGCCAGCAGCCCCTCCCCGACGGAGCCCTATGGCTACACCTTC.